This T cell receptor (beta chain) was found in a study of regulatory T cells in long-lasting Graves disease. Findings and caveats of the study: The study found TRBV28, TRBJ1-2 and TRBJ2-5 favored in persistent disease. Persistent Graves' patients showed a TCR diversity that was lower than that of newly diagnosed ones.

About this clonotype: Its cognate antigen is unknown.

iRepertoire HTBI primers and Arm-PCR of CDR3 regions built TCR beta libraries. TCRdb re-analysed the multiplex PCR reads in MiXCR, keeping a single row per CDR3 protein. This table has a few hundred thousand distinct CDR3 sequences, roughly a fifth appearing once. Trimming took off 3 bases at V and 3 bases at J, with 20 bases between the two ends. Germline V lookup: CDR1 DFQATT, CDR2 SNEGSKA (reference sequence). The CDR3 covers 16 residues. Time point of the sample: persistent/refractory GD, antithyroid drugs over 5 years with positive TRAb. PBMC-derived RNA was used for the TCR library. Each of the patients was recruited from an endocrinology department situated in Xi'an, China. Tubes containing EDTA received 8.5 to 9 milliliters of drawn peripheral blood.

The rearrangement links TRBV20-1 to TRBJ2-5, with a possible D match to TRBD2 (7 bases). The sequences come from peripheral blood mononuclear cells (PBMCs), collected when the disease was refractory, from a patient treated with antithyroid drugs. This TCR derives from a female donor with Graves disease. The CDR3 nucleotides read TGCAGTGCTAGCGCTTCACGCGGGGGCAGCGAAGAGACCCAGTACTTC. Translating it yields CSASASRGGSEETQYF.